This is a list of T cell receptor beta chains from one sample in a study of cytomegalovirus exposure and HLA in healthy donors. Generated by immunoSEQ multiplex PCR, the TCRdb table keeps only in-frame clones and is missing some. In the table there are some 150,000 clones, nearly 80% of which are singletons. Sequenced sample: PBMCs. The receptors were sampled from a man aged 40-55 years in good health and CMV-seropositive. CDR3s include the opening cysteine and the closing phenylalanine or tryptophan. D genes are given only for firm matches. The listing skips clone size in some rows; elsewhere it reads once, few, many or a size class.

NA	NA	TRBV4-2	TRBJ1-5	CASSQDRGGGDQPQHF	TGTGCCAGCAGCCAAGATCGAGGTGGAGGGGATCAGCCCCAGCATTTT
NA	TRBD2	TRBV19	TRBJ2-7	CASSMVSSGSYEQYF	TGTGCCAGTAGTATGGTGTCTAGCGGGAGCTACGAGCAGTACTTC
NA	NA	TRBV7-8	TRBJ1-2	CASSAAGRGGYTF	TGTGCCAGCAGCGCGGCCGGGAGGGGAGGCTACACCTTC
few	TRBD1	TRBV5-1	TRBJ2-3	CASSLGTQGDTQYF	TGCGCCAGCAGCTTAGGAACACAGGGGGATACGCAGTATTTT
NA	NA	TRBV27	TRBJ2-1	CASRRRATYNEQFF	TGTGCCAGTCGTAGAAGAGCCACCTACAATGAGCAGTTCTTC
NA	NA	TRBV11-3	TRBJ2-1	CASSLREGYNEQFF	TGTGCCAGCAGCTTACGGGAAGGCTACAATGAGCAGTTCTTC
NA	NA	TRBV7-2	TRBJ2-1	CASSPTGLEQFF	TGTGCCAGCAGCCCCACAGGACTAGAGCAGTTCTTC
few	NA	TRBV6-5	TRBJ2-7	CASTNGQLSVNEQYF	TGTGCCAGCACGAACGGACAGCTTTCAGTCAACGAGCAGTACTTC
NA	NA	TRBV30	TRBJ1-5	CAWSAGWRQPQHF	TGTGCCTGGAGTGCGGGGTGGCGGCAGCCCCAGCATTTT
NA	NA	TRBV19	TRBJ1-2	CASSIYVGASYGYTF	TGTGCCAGTAGTATATACGTTGGGGCGTCCTATGGCTACACCTTC
NA	TRBD2	TRBV29-1	TRBJ2-2	CSVDAPGLAANTGELFF	TGCAGCGTTGATGCTCCGGGACTAGCGGCGAACACCGGGGAGCTGTTTTTT
few	NA	TRBV6-6	TRBJ1-5	CASRPPADQPQHF	TGTGCCAGCAGACCTCCTGCGGATCAGCCCCAGCATTTT
NA	TRBD1	TRBV7-9	TRBJ2-7	CASSPGRGLYEQYF	TGTGCCAGCAGCCCCGGCAGGGGGCTATACGAGCAGTACTTC
NA	NA	TRBV27	TRBJ2-6	CASSLGWGRAGANGLTF	TGTGCCAGCAGTTTAGGGTGGGGGCGGGCTGGGGCCAACGGCCTGACTTTC
few	NA	TRBV5-6	TRBJ2-3	CASSLPVGSETDTQYF	TGTGCCAGCAGCTTGCCAGTCGGGTCAGAGACAGATACGCAGTATTTT
NA	NA	TRBV9	TRBJ2-2	CASSVVFSGELFF	TGTGCCAGCAGCGTAGTATTTTCCGGGGAGCTGTTTTTT
NA	TRBD1	TRBV27	TRBJ1-4	CASSLRQGAVEKLFF	TGTGCCAGCAGTTTAAGGCAGGGGGCTGTTGAAAAACTGTTTTTT
NA	TRBD2	TRBV7-9	TRBJ2-3	CASSAGLGTDTQYF	TGTGCCAGCAGCGCGGGACTAGGCACAGATACGCAGTATTTT
NA	TRBD1	TRBV28	TRBJ1-5	CASSYGQGNQPQHF	TGTGCCAGCAGTTACGGACAGGGCAACCAGCCCCAGCATTTT
NA	NA	TRBV5-8	TRBJ2-2	CASSPGLTWAGELFF	TGTGCCAGCAGCCCGGGACTGACCTGGGCCGGGGAGCTGTTTTTT
NA	NA	TRBV5-1	TRBJ1-1	CASIPPGGTEAFF	TGCGCCAGCATCCCGCCCGGGGGGACTGAAGCTTTCTTT
NA	NA	TRBV5-4	TRBJ2-5	CASSLGIQETQYF	TGTGCCAGCAGCTTGGGTATCCAAGAGACCCAGTACTTC
few	TRBD1	TRBV5-4	TRBJ2-7	CASSRDSAYEQYF	TGTGCCAGCAGCCGGGACAGCGCCTACGAGCAGTACTTC
NA	NA	TRBV19	TRBJ2-7	CASSITWGLSYEQYF	TGTGCCAGTAGTATTACGTGGGGACTCTCCTACGAGCAGTACTTC
NA	NA	TRBV19	TRBJ2-2	CATSLAGPRTGELFF	TGTGCCACCTCACTGGCAGGTCCTCGGACCGGGGAGCTGTTTTTT
NA	NA	TRBV5-4	TRBJ1-1	CASSLKRGGGTEAFF	TGTGCCAGCAGCCTTAAGAGGGGAGGGGGCACTGAAGCTTTCTTT
NA	NA	TRBV6-5	TRBJ1-1	CASSRRPVEAFF	TGTGCCAGCAGCCGCAGGCCGGTTGAAGCTTTCTTT
NA	TRBD1	TRBV14	TRBJ2-2	CASSQGWTGVAGELFF	TGTGCCAGCAGCCAAGGGTGGACAGGGGTCGCCGGGGAGCTGTTTTTT
NA	TRBD2	TRBV19	TRBJ2-2	CASSIGGGHPGELFF	TGTGCCAGTAGTATTGGGGGAGGGCATCCCGGGGAGCTGTTTTTT
NA	TRBD2	TRBV7-3	TRBJ2-1	CASSLTLRGNEQFF	TGTGCCAGCAGCTTAACATTGCGGGGGAATGAACAGTTCTTC
NA	NA	TRBV7-9	TRBJ1-5	CASRGPNQPQHF	TGTGCCAGCAGGGGCCCAAATCAGCCCCAGCATTTT
NA	TRBD2	TRBV6-5	TRBJ2-7	CASSYSGRARYEQYF	TGTGCCAGCAGCTACAGCGGGAGGGCCCGGTACGAGCAGTACTTC
NA	TRBD2	TRBV6-1	TRBJ2-1	CASSIAGGRNEQFF	TGTGCCAGCAGTATAGCGGGAGGAAGGAATGAGCAGTTCTTC
once	NA	TRBV27	TRBJ1-2	CASSLEGAGPTPYGYTF	TGTGCCAGCAGTTTAGAAGGGGCAGGACCGACGCCCTATGGCTACACCTTC
NA	NA	TRBV7-5	TRBJ1-1	CARSLGQLRVLSTEAFF	TGTGCCAGAAGCTTAGGACAACTCAGGGTTTTGAGCACTGAAGCTTTCTTT
NA	NA	TRBV5-1	TRBJ1-1	CASSLNTMNTEAFF	TGCGCCAGCAGCTTGAACACCATGAACACTGAAGCTTTCTTT
NA	NA	TRBV19	TRBJ2-1	CASSTQGGEQFF	TGTGCCAGTAGTACCCAGGGGGGAGAGCAGTTCTTC
NA	NA	TRBV9	TRBJ2-4	CASSPGLLAKNIQYF	TGTGCCAGCAGCCCGGGACTGCTAGCCAAAAACATTCAGTACTTC
NA	TRBD2	TRBV5-6	TRBJ2-7	CASSSRGGRLYEQYF	TGTGCCAGCAGCTCCCGGGGGGGACGTTTGTACGAGCAGTACTTC
NA	NA	TRBV5-1	TRBJ1-4	CASSMGHRATNEKLFF	TGCGCCAGCAGCATGGGACACCGTGCAACTAATGAAAAACTGTTTTTT
NA	NA	TRBV7-6	TRBJ2-3	CASSSRYAQYF	TGTGCCAGCAGCTCGAGATACGCGCAGTATTTT
NA	TRBD2	TRBV5-1	TRBJ2-7	CASSSTSGSDEQYF	TGCGCCAGCAGCTCGACTAGCGGGAGTGACGAGCAGTACTTC
once	NA	TRBV5-1	TRBJ2-5	CASSLADTVGETQYF	TGCGCCAGCAGCTTGGCAGACACGGTTGGAGAGACCCAGTACTTC
few	NA	TRBV6-1	TRBJ1-2	CASSDPGTRYGYTF	TGTGCCAGCAGTGACCCCGGGACAAGGTATGGCTACACCTTC
NA	TRBD2	TRBV27	TRBJ2-2	CASSFMTGGGSGELFF	TGTGCCAGCAGTTTCATGACTGGGGGGGGGTCCGGGGAGCTGTTTTTT
NA	TRBD1	TRBV9	TRBJ2-5	CASSVNRGQETQYF	TGTGCCAGCAGCGTAAACAGGGGCCAAGAGACCCAGTACTTC
NA	NA	TRBV18	TRBJ2-3	CASSPTQTSTDTQYF	TGTGCCAGCTCACCTACCCAGACTAGCACAGATACGCAGTATTTT
NA	NA	TRBV11-2	TRBJ2-5	CASSLDLARGAETQYF	TGTGCCAGCAGCTTAGACCTAGCGAGAGGGGCAGAGACCCAGTACTTC
NA	NA	TRBV30	TRBJ2-3	CAWSGGLTDTQYF	TGTGCCTGGAGTGGGGGGCTCACAGATACGCAGTATTTT
few	TRBD1	TRBV9	TRBJ1-4	CASSLQGQGEKLFF	TGTGCCAGCAGCCTCCAGGGACAGGGAGAAAAACTGTTTTTT
NA	NA	TRBV2	TRBJ1-2	CASRAPRLYGYTF	TGTGCCAGCAGAGCCCCCAGGTTATATGGCTACACCTTC
few	NA	TRBV29-1	TRBJ2-5	CSVEQDSETQYF	TGCAGCGTTGAACAGGACTCAGAGACCCAGTACTTC
NA	TRBD1	TRBV6-5	TRBJ2-2	CASSYSRDRWLFF	TGTGCCAGCAGTTACTCGAGGGACAGGTGGCTGTTTTTT
NA	TRBD2	TRBV6-6	TRBJ2-1	CASSYLVAGGKQFF	TGTGCCAGCAGTTACCTGGTAGCGGGAGGAAAACAGTTCTTC
NA	NA	TRBV6-5	TRBJ1-2	CASTGGGNYGYTF	TGTGCCAGCACTGGCGGGGGCAACTATGGCTACACCTTC
NA	NA	TRBV5-4	TRBJ2-7	CASSLDSGKTYEQYF	TGTGCCAGCAGCTTGGATTCGGGGAAGACCTACGAGCAGTACTTC
NA	NA	TRBV29-1	TRBJ2-3	CSVEDGKGADTQYF	TGCAGCGTTGAAGATGGCAAGGGGGCAGATACGCAGTATTTT